This TCR beta chain was observed in a study of blood T cells in healthy people across ages. Combining a sample-barcoded 5' primer with a J-beta primer mix, a second PCR ran for about 7 to 11 cycles. TCRdb used MiXCR to reprocess the 5' RACE reads, holding one entry per CDR3 protein. The table shows over 1,300,000 distinct CDR3 sequences, with approximately 59% occurring only once. Germline CDR1 and CDR2: DFQATT and SNEGSKA (reference sequence). The length of the CDR3 is 15 residues. V was shortened by 0 bases and J by 0 bases, with 10 bases between the two germline ends. This chain links TRBV20-1 with TRBJ2-3; no firm D call. Sequenced input: blood. This sequence was found in a man between 18 and 35 years old in good health. The CDR3 loop reads CSARDYVSSTDTQYF. CDR3 sequence (DNA): TGCAGTGCTAGAGATTATGTGAGCAGCACAGATACGCAGTATTTT.